The rows below give T cell receptor beta chains drawn from one sample of a study of vaccination and CD4 T cells after COVID-19. TCRdb used MiXCR to reprocess the PCR reads, holding one entry per CDR3 protein. The sample has more than 25,000 distinct CDR3 sequences, approximately 40% seen once. No antigen is known for these receptors. The material sequenced was CD4+ T cells from blood, cultured in vitro, taken about 7 months after SARS-CoV-2 vaccination. Receptors originate from a human donor who had recovered from COVID-19. The CDR3 runs from the conserved cysteine through the conserved F or W. A D gene is named only where the DNA matches it firmly. Clone size is given for some rows only: seen once, a few or many times, or a class if the clone is expanded.

J	length	D	V	size	CDR3	DNA
TRBJ2-3	16	TRBD1	TRBV18	few	CASSPTRQGSTDTQYF	TGTGCCAGCTCACCTACGAGACAGGGTTCCACAGATACGCAGTATTTT
TRBJ2-5	15	TRBD1	TRBV6-1	medium-sized	CASSEQGDRVETQYF	TGTGCCAGCAGTGAACAAGGGGACAGGGTTGAGACCCAGTACTTC
TRBJ2-3	16	-	TRBV7-9	-	CASSLFAGSSTDTQYF	TGTGCCAGCAGCTTATTTGCAGGGTCCAGCACAGATACGCAGTATTTT
TRBJ1-5	14	-	TRBV21-1	-	CASSKEGHVQPQHF	TGTGCCAGCAGCAAAGAGGGTCATGTCCAGCCCCAGCATTTT
TRBJ2-1	15	-	TRBV29-1	-	CSVEEGWRRHNEQFF	TGCAGCGTTGAAGAGGGATGGCGGCGTCACAATGAGCAGTTCTTC
TRBJ2-2	14	TRBD2	TRBV7-3	-	CASSLLAGGTELFF	TGTGCCAGCAGCTTACTAGCGGGAGGGACGGAGCTGTTTTTT
TRBJ2-5	12	TRBD2	TRBV12-3/TRBV12-4	-	CASSYGGETQYF	TGTGCCAGCAGTTACGGGGGGGAGACCCAGTACTTC
TRBJ2-1	16	TRBD2	TRBV20-1	-	CSAGRLAGGSYNEQFF	TGCAGTGCCGGAAGACTAGCGGGAGGTTCCTACAATGAGCAGTTCTTC
TRBJ1-5	15	-	TRBV19	few	CASSSAWNSNQPQHF	TGTGCCAGTAGTTCAGCATGGAATAGCAATCAGCCCCAGCATTTT
TRBJ2-3	18	TRBD2	TRBV20-1	-	CSAEQPLAGGKSTDTQYF	TGCAGTGCGGAGCAGCCCCTAGCGGGAGGGAAAAGCACAGATACGCAGTATTTT
TRBJ2-3	14	-	TRBV9	-	CASSVGSSTDTQYF	TGTGCCAGCAGCGTAGGGAGTAGCACAGATACGCAGTATTTT
TRBJ2-3	16	-	TRBV7-9	-	CASSPRRGRYTDTQYF	TGTGCCAGCAGCCCCCGCCGGGGCAGATACACAGATACGCAGTATTTT
TRBJ2-3	15	-	TRBV7-2	few	CASSPGTQGADTQYF	TGTGCCAGCAGCCCTGGGACCCAGGGCGCAGATACGCAGTATTTT
TRBJ1-5	15	TRBD1	TRBV20-1	few	CSARDGTGNNQPQHF	TGCAGTGCTAGAGATGGGACAGGGAACAATCAGCCCCAGCATTTT
TRBJ2-3	12	-	TRBV7-9	-	CASSLAADTQYF	TGTGCCAGCAGCTTAGCGGCAGATACGCAGTATTTT
TRBJ2-2	14	-	TRBV7-2	-	CASSLRGRTGELFF	TGTGCCAGCAGCTTAAGGGGAAGGACCGGGGAGCTGTTTTTT
TRBJ1-2	13	TRBD1	TRBV6-1	-	CASTPTGKGGYTF	TGTGCCAGCACCCCGACAGGGAAGGGGGGCTACACCTTC
TRBJ2-2	16	TRBD2	TRBV6-1	-	CASSGLAGGYIGELFF	TGTGCCAGTTCAGGACTAGCGGGAGGGTATATCGGGGAGCTGTTTTTT
TRBJ1-5	17	TRBD1	TRBV2	few	CASRGQGPSYSNQPQHF	TGTGCCAGCAGAGGACAGGGGCCCTCATATAGCAATCAGCCCCAGCATTTT
TRBJ1-2	14	-	TRBV20-1	-	CSARDFAGDYGYTF	TGCAGTGCTAGAGATTTTGCGGGAGACTATGGCTACACCTTC
TRBJ2-1	13	-	TRBV7-2	few	CASSRWGVNEQFF	TGTGCCAGCAGTCGTTGGGGGGTCAATGAGCAGTTCTTC
TRBJ2-5	15	-	TRBV7-8	few	CASSSMTTLQETQYF	TGTGCCAGCAGCTCTATGACTACCCTCCAAGAGACCCAGTACTTC
TRBJ2-5	13	-	TRBV7-3	-	CASSLREKETQYF	TGTGCCAGCAGCTTACGGGAGAAAGAGACCCAGTACTTC
TRBJ2-3	14	-	TRBV7-2	-	CASSSPGIRDTQYF	TGTGCCAGCAGCTCACCGGGGATTAGAGATACGCAGTATTTT
TRBJ2-3	15	TRBD2	TRBV6-2/TRBV6-3	-	CASSYWTSGRDTQYF	TGTGCCAGCAGTTACTGGACTAGCGGGAGAGATACGCAGTATTTT
TRBJ1-4	15	-	TRBV28	-	CASSYNAGGNEKLFF	TGTGCCAGCAGTTATAACGCCGGGGGGAATGAAAAACTGTTTTTT
TRBJ2-3	18	-	TRBV24-1	few	CATSDPLPAGASTDTQYF	TGTGCCACCAGTGACCCGCTGCCCGCAGGGGCAAGCACAGATACGCAGTATTTT
TRBJ1-1	14	-	TRBV7-9	-	CASSFQGRSTEAFF	TGTGCCAGCAGCTTCCAGGGTCGGAGTACTGAAGCTTTCTTT
TRBJ2-5	15	-	TRBV5-1	-	CASSSPDGDRETQYF	TGCGCCAGCAGCTCGCCAGACGGAGACCGGGAGACCCAGTACTTC
TRBJ2-3	13	-	TRBV7-2	-	CASSLVYGDTQYF	TGTGCCAGCAGCTTAGTGTATGGTGATACGCAGTATTTT
TRBJ2-7	16	TRBD2	TRBV20-1	few	CSARRTGGGSSYEQYF	TGCAGTGCTAGACGAACGGGAGGGGGGAGCTCCTACGAGCAGTACTTC
TRBJ2-1	16	TRBD2	TRBV6-5	-	CASSYPSGRSYNEQFF	TGTGCCAGCAGTTACCCAAGCGGGAGGTCCTACAATGAGCAGTTCTTC
TRBJ2-2	16	TRBD2	TRBV7-2	few	CASSLGLAGGTGELFF	TGTGCCAGCAGCTTGGGACTAGCGGGAGGGACCGGGGAGCTGTTTTTT
TRBJ1-6	16	-	TRBV7-8	few	CASSFVLGLSNSPLHF	TGTGCCAGCAGTTTCGTCTTAGGACTAAGTAATTCACCCCTCCACTTT
TRBJ2-3	16	TRBD2	TRBV6-1	few	CASRGLAGESTDTQYF	TGTGCCAGCAGGGGACTAGCGGGGGAGAGCACAGATACGCAGTATTTT
TRBJ1-2	15	TRBD1	TRBV28	-	CASSPPDRFSYGYTF	TGTGCCAGCAGTCCCCCGGACAGGTTTAGCTATGGCTACACCTTC
TRBJ2-5	14	-	TRBV20-1	large	CSARASEFRETQYF	TGCAGTGCTAGGGCTAGCGAGTTTCGAGAGACCCAGTACTTC
TRBJ2-5	14	-	TRBV20-1	few	CSAQRDTPQETQYF	TGCAGTGCCCAAAGAGACACCCCCCAAGAGACCCAGTACTTC
TRBJ1-1	15	-	TRBV6-5	-	CASSYSGSGPGEAFF	TGTGCCAGCAGTTACTCGGGCAGCGGACCCGGGGAAGCTTTCTTT
TRBJ2-3	15	TRBD2	TRBV20-1	-	CSATGTSGVRDTQYF	TGCAGTGCCACCGGGACTAGCGGCGTTCGTGATACGCAGTATTTT
TRBJ2-5	15	-	TRBV7-7	-	CASSLVYGHGETQYF	TGTGCCAGCAGCTTAGTATACGGACATGGAGAGACCCAGTACTTC